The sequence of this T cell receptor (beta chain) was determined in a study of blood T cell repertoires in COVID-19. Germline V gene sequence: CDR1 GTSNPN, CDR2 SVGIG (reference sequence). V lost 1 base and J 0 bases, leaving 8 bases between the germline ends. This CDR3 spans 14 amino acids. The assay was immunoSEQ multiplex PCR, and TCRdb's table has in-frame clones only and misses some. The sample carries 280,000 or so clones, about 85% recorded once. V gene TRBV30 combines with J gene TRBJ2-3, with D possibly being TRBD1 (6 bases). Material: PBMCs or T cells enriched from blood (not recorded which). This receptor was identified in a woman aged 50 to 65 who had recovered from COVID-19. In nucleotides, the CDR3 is TGTGCCTGGAGTGGCGGACAGAGCACAGATACGCAGTATTTT. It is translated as CAWSGGQSTDTQYF.